Listed below are T cell receptor beta chains from one sample, sequenced in a study of blood T cell repertoires in COVID-19. Produced via immunoSEQ multiplex PCR; TCRdb's table is partial and in-frame only. The sample has around 310,000 clones; almost 90% are singletons. Sequenced input: peripheral blood. The receptors originated from a woman in her forties with COVID-19, enrolled during active disease. Each CDR3 is given with its conserved first and last residue. D genes are given only for firm matches. Size is stated for part of the rows, as once, few or many counts, or as a class when the clone is expanded.

D,V,J,size,DNA,CDR3
.,TRBV24-1,TRBJ1-3,.,TGTGCCACCGGAGGGTACTCTGGAAACACCATATATTTT,CATGGYSGNTIYF
.,TRBV5-1,TRBJ2-7,.,TGCGCCAGCAGCTTCCTTAGTCAGCAGTACTTC,CASSFLSQQYF
.,TRBV7-2,TRBJ1-2,once,TGTGCCAGCAGCTCGAGGGCGGGTCTGGGCTATGGCTACACCTTC,CASSSRAGLGYGYTF
.,TRBV5-1,TRBJ1-2,few,TGCGCCAGCAGCCTGGCGGGGGATGGCGGCTACACCTTC,CASSLAGDGGYTF
TRBD1,TRBV7-3,TRBJ2-7,once,TGTGCCAGCAGCTTAGGCGGTAGGACAGGGGCCTACGAGCAGTACTTC,CASSLGGRTGAYEQYF
.,TRBV7-2,TRBJ1-5,few,TGTGCCAGCAGCTTTCAGGGTGGGGGCAATCAGCCCCAGCATTTT,CASSFQGGGNQPQHF
TRBD1,TRBV4-1,TRBJ2-5,.,TGCGCCAGCAGCCAAGGGGGGACAGGGGGTTTGGAGACCCAGTACTTC,CASSQGGTGGLETQYF
.,TRBV5-4,TRBJ2-7,.,TGTGCCAGCAGCTCCTGGACTGCGACCTACGAGCAGTACTTC,CASSSWTATYEQYF
.,TRBV5-1,TRBJ2-2,.,TGCGCCAGCAGCTTGTTTGGGCGGGACACCGGGGAGCTGTTTTTT,CASSLFGRDTGELFF
TRBD1,TRBV28,TRBJ2-7,.,TGTGCCAGCAGTTTAGGGACAGGGGGAGCGGGGTGGACCTACGAGCAGTACTTC,CASSLGTGGAGWTYEQYF
.,TRBV6-5,TRBJ2-2,.,TGTGCCAGCAGTTACCGGGGGATCGGGGAGCTGTTTTTT,CASSYRGIGELFF
TRBD1,TRBV28,TRBJ1-1,.,TGTGCCAGCAGTCCTCACAGGGGCGGTCCGAACACTGAAGCTTTCTTT,CASSPHRGGPNTEAFF
.,TRBV7-3,TRBJ1-6,.,TGTGCCAGCAGCGCGACAGGCGATTCACCCCTCCACTTT,CASSATGDSPLHF
.,TRBV18,TRBJ1-5,.,TGTGCCAGCTCTCTGGGGCAGAATCAGCCCCAGCATTTT,CASSLGQNQPQHF
.,TRBV6-5,TRBJ1-1,.,TGTGCCAGCAGGTCGGCGGGATTGGGGACTGAAGCTTTCTTT,CASRSAGLGTEAFF
TRBD1,TRBV5-1,TRBJ1-2,.,TGCGCCAGCAGCTTGGAGGCGACAGGGAATGGCTACACCTTC,CASSLEATGNGYTF
.,TRBV7-9,TRBJ1-6,.,TGTGCCAGCAGCGGCGCACCAGGGGAACACTCCTATAATTCACCCCTCCACTTT,CASSGAPGEHSYNSPLHF
.,TRBV7-2,TRBJ1-3,once,TGTGCCAGCAGCTTAGAGGGACTCTCTGGAAACACCATATATTTT,CASSLEGLSGNTIYF
TRBD1,TRBV7-9,TRBJ2-5,.,TGTGCCAGCAGCTCTAGGAGGACAGGGTTGGGAGAGACCCAGTACTTC,CASSSRRTGLGETQYF
.,TRBV9,TRBJ1-6,.,TGTGCCAGCAGCGTAGACATGGAGACAGCCCATAATTCACCCCTCCACTTT,CASSVDMETAHNSPLHF
.,TRBV2,TRBJ2-5,.,TGTGCCAGCAGTGATGGTCGGGTTGAAGAGACCCAGTACTTC,CASSDGRVEETQYF
.,TRBV28,TRBJ1-4,once,TGTGCCAGCAGCTCAGGGGCCCTTAATGAAAAACTGTTTTTT,CASSSGALNEKLFF
.,TRBV5-1,TRBJ2-1,.,TGCGCCAGCAGCTTGGTTAAAGGGGCCTACAATGAGCAGTTCTTC,CASSLVKGAYNEQFF
TRBD1,TRBV18,TRBJ2-7,.,TGTGCCAGCTCCCCGGGACAGGGAAACGAGCAGTACTTC,CASSPGQGNEQYF
TRBD2,TRBV7-8,TRBJ2-3,.,TGTGCCAGCAGCTTCACTAGCGGAACTGGCACAGATACGCAGTATTTT,CASSFTSGTGTDTQYF
TRBD2,TRBV7-3,TRBJ2-3,.,TGTGCCAGCAGCTTAGCGAATCCAGGACTAGCGGGAGTAACGGATACGCAGTATTTT,CASSLANPGLAGVTDTQYF
.,TRBV21-1,TRBJ2-7,.,TGTGCCAGCAGACTCAGGGAAAAACTCGCAAAAGGGTTTGAGCACGAGCAGTACTTC,CASRLREKLAKGFEHEQYF
.,TRBV7-2,TRBJ1-4,once,TGTGCCAGCAGCTTAGAGGGGGAAAAACTGTTTTTT,CASSLEGEKLFF
TRBD2,TRBV6-2/TRBV6-3,TRBJ2-2,.,TGTGCCAGCAGTTATCAGGGAGGGCCGGGCACCGGGGAGCTGTTTTTT,CASSYQGGPGTGELFF
TRBD1,TRBV16,TRBJ1-5,.,TGTGCCAGCAGCCATTCCGGGACAGGGCCTCAGCCCCAGCATTTT,CASSHSGTGPQPQHF
.,TRBV30,TRBJ2-7,.,TGTGCCTGGCGAGGGCAGTTTTTCTACGAGCAGTACTTC,CAWRGQFFYEQYF